This T cell receptor beta chain was recovered during a study of human T cells and chemical hapten exposure. The overall study: Minor pooled library volume differences mainly drove per-sample TCR yield variation. Study results and caveats: TCRs at a frequency above 1 in 1000 stayed unchanged with DPC sensitization.

This CDR3 has 14 amino acids. Between the trimmed V and J ends, which lost 0 bases and 3 bases, there was a span of 9 bases. Germline assignment: CDR1 SGDLS and CDR2 YYNGEE. At least ten counts were recorded for this clonotype. Antigen specificity is unknown. As to time point: healthy volunteer bleed at 2 weeks. From whole blood left unfractionated, total RNA was extracted. The study used a library that attached unique molecular identifiers to individual cDNA molecules. MiXCR, applied by TCRdb to the RACE reads, yields one record per CDR3 protein. The table has over 45,000 distinct CDR3 sequences, about 4.5% seen once.

This clonotype was sampled from a female donor in good health. Some clones in this sample may be carry-over from other donors' samples. The sample comprised whole blood. The V and J genes are TRBV9 and TRBJ1-1, with D uncertain. The CDR3 bases are TGTGCCAGCAGCGTAGCGGGCGATGACACTGAAGCTTTCTTT. It codes for CASSVAGDDTEAFF.